This entry lists 3 T cell receptor beta chains sequenced from one sample in a study of blood T cell repertoires in COVID-19. Some clones are missing from TCRdb's copy, which holds only in-frame ones; the method was immunoSEQ multiplex PCR. The data show 150,000 to 200,000 clones, more than 75% seen once. The specimen was peripheral blood. The receptor set was obtained from a man aged 40-50 years with active or convalescent COVID-19.

V gene TRBV6-5 combines with J gene TRBJ2-7, with 10 positions matching TRBD1. This CDR3 has 13 residues. The V gene's germline CDR1 is MNHEY and CDR2 SVGAGI. The V gene end was trimmed by 8 bases and the J gene end by 5 bases; junction bases not matched to a gene: 6. The CDR3 coding sequence is TGTGCCAGCCACAGGGGGACAGGGGACGAGCAGTACTTC. Amino acids: CASHRGTGDEQYF.

The rearrangement links TRBV3-1 (or the pseudogene TRBV3-2) to TRBJ1-6, with a tentative D call TRBD1 (5 bases). The germline CDR1 and CDR2 sequences are LGHDT and YNNKEL (reference sequence). The length of the CDR3 is 14 residues. The V end lost 1 base, the J end lost 9 bases, and 10 bases lay between the germline ends. Here the CDR3 DNA reads TGTGCCAGCAGCCAAGGGCAGGGATTTTCACCCCTCCACTTT. This gives the protein CASSQGQGFSPLHF.

The chain joins TRBV7-7 to TRBJ2-2; tentative D call: TRBD1 (6 bases). The CDR3 is 14 amino acids. Germline CDR1 reads SSHAT; CDR2 reads FNYEAQ (reference sequence). CDR3 coding DNA: TGTGCTAAAGATCCGGGACAGAACACCGGGGAGCTGTTTTTT. The encoded protein is CAKDPGQNTGELFF.